The text below deals with one T cell receptor beta chain. Its antigen is currently unknown. TCR beta libraries were prepared from cDNA with unique molecular identifiers. Researchers reported roughly 0.5 million cDNA molecules coming from about 1 to 10 million T cells. TCRdb itself ran the PCR reads through MiXCR, one entry per CDR3 protein. Here the sample spans fewer than 850,000 distinct CDR3 sequences, about 43% being singletons. The data are from a study of post-analysis software for immune sequencing data. In the study overall: Relapsing-remitting, secondary progressive and progressive-relapsing courses of multiple sclerosis were included.

Whole-study results and caveats: Those with multiple sclerosis, the patient group, showed significantly lower normalized Chao1 diversity than controls. Strong same-batch co-clustering of samples appeared with F measure clustering.

This sequence originates from a girl aged 10-17 years with multiple sclerosis. The sequenced sample consisted of blood.

The CDR3 here is CASSFIRYGYTF. CDR3 DNA sequence: TGTGCCAGCAGCTTCATTCGGTATGGCTACACCTTC. The rearrangement links TRBV7-2 to TRBJ1-2; D remains ambiguous. With 3 bases removed from V and 5 bases from J, the gap between germline ends came to 7 bases. The germline V gene has CDR1 SGHTA and CDR2 FQGNSA. The CDR3 runs to 12 residues.